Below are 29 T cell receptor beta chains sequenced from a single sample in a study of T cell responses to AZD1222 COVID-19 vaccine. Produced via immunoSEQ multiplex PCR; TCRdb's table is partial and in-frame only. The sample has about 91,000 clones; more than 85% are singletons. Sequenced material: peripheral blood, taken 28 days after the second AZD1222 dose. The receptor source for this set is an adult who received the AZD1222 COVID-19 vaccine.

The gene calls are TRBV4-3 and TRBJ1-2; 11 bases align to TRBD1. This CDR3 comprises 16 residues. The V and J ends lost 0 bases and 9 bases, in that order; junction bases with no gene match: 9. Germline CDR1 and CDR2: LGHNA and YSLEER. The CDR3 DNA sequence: TGCGCCAGCAGCCAAGATCTCAGGACAGGGGGCCAAAGCTACACCTTC. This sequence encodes CASSQDLRTGGQSYTF.

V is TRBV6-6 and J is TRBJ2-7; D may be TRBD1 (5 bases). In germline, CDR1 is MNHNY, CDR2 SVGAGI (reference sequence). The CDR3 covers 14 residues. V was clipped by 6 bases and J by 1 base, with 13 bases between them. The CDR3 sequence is CASRPGRTSYEQYF. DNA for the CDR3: TGTGCCAGCAGACCCGGACGGACATCCTACGAGCAGTACTTC.

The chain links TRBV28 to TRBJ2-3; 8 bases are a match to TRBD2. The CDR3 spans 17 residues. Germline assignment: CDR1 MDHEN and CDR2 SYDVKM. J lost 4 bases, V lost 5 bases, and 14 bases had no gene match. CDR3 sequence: CASSPSGGSGVSDTQYF. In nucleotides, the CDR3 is TGTGCCAGCAGTCCCAGTGGGGGTAGCGGGGTATCAGATACGCAGTATTTT.

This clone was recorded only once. CDR3 DNA sequence: TGTGCCAGTAGAGTCGACAGGGATACTGAAGCTTTCTTT. Amino acids: CASRVDRDTEAFF. V gene TRBV19 combines with J gene TRBJ1-1; 7 bases are a match to TRBD1. The junction had 6 bases not matched to a gene; V was cut back by 6 bases and J by 5 bases. Germline CDR1 is LNHDA and CDR2 is SQIVND (reference sequence). The CDR3 covers 13 residues.

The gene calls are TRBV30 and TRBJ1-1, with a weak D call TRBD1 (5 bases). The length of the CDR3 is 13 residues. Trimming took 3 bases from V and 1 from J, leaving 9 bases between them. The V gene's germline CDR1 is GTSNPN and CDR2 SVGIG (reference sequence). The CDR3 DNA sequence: TGTGCCTGGAGCGGACAATCGAACACTGAAGCTTTCTTT. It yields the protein CAWSGQSNTEAFF.

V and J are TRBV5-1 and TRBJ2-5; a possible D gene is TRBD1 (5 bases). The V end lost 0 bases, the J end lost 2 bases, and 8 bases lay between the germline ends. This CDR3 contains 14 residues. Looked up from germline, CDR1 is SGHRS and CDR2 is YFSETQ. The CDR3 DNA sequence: TGCGCCAGCAGCTTGGCACAGGTTCAAGAGACCCAGTACTTC. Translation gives CASSLAQVQETQYF.

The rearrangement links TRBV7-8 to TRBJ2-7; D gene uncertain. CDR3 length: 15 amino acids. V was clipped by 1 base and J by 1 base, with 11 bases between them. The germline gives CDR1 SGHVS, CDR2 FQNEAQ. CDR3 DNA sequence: TGTGCCAGCAGCTTAGGAAACGGGCAGTCCTACGAGCAGTACTTC. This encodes CASSLGNGQSYEQYF.

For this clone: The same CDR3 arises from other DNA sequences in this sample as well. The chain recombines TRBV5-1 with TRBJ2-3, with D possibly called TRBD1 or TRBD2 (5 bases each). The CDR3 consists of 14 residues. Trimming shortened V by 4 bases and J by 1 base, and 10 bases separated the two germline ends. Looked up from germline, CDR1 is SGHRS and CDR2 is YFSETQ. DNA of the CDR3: TGCGCCAGCAGCCCCCAGGGAGGCACAGATACGCAGTATTTT. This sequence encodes CASSPQGGTDTQYF.

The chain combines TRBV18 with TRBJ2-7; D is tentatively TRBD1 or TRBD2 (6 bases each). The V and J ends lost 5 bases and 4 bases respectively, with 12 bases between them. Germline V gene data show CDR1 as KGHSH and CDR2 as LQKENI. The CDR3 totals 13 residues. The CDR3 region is CASSMGGSYEQYF. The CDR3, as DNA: TGTGCCAGCTCAATGGGGGGCTCTTACGAGCAGTACTTC. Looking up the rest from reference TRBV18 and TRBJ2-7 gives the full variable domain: NAGVMQNPRHLVRRRGQEARLRCSPMKGHSHVYWYRQLPEEGLKFMVYLQKENIIDESGMPKERFSAEFPKEGPSILRIQQVVRGDSAAYFCASSMGGSYEQYFGPGTRLTVT.

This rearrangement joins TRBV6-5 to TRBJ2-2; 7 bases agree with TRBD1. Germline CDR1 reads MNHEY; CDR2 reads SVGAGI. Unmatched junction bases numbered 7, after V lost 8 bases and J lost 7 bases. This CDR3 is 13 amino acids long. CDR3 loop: CASGRQGHGELFF. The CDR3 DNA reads TGTGCCAGCGGTAGACAGGGCCACGGGGAGCTGTTTTTT.

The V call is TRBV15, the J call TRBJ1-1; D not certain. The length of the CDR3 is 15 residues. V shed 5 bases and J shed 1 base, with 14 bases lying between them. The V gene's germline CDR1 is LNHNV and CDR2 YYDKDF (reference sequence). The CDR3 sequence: CATSERAFKNTEAFF. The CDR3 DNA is TGTGCCACCAGCGAGAGGGCGTTTAAGAACACTGAAGCTTTCTTT.

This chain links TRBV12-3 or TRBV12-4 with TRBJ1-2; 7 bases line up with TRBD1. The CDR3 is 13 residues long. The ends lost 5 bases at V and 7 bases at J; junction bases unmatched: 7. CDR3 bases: TGTGCCAGCAGTCTACAGGGGTTCGGTGGCTACACCTTC. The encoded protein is CASSLQGFGGYTF.

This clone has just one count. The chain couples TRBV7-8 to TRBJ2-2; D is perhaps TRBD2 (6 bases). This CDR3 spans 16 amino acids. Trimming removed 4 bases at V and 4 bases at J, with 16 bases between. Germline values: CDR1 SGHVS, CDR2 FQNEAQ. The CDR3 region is CASSSRDDVRTGELFF. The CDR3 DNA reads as TGTGCCAGCAGCTCGCGGGACGATGTGCGCACCGGGGAGCTGTTTTTT.

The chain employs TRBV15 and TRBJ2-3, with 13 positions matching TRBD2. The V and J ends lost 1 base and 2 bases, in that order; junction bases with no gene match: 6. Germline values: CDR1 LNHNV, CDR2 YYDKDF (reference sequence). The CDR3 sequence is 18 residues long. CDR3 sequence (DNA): TGTGCCACCAGCAGAGTTCTGACTAGCGGGGGGCTCACAGATACGCAGTATTTT. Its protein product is CATSRVLTSGGLTDTQYF.

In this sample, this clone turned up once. CDR3 residues: CASSYPLIYRGPGYGYTF. In DNA, the CDR3 is TGTGCCAGTAGTTACCCTCTCATTTATAGGGGGCCGGGCTATGGCTACACCTTC. J is TRBJ1-2 and V is TRBV19; 7 nucleotides match TRBD1. This CDR3 is built from 18 residues. V lost 5 bases, J lost 4 bases, and 19 bases stayed unmatched. Germline CDR1 and CDR2: LNHDA and SQIVND (reference sequence).

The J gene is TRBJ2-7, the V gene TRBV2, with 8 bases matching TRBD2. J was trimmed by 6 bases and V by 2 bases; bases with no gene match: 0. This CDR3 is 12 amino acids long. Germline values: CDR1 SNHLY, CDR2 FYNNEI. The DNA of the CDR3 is TGTGCCAGCAGTGAAACTAGCGGCGAGCAGTACTTC. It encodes CASSETSGEQYF.

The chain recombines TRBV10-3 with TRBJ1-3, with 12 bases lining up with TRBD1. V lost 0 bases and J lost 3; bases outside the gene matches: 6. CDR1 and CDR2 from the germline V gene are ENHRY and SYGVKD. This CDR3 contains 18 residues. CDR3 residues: CAISESSGTGGFGNTIYF. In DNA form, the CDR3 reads TGTGCCATCAGTGAGTCGAGTGGGACAGGGGGCTTTGGAAACACCATATATTTT.

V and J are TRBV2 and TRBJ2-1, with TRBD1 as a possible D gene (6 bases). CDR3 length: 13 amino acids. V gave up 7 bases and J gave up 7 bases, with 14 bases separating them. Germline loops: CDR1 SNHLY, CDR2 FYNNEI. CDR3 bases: TGTGCCAGCACCATCATCAGGGGAAATGAGCAGTTCTTC. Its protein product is CASTIIRGNEQFF.

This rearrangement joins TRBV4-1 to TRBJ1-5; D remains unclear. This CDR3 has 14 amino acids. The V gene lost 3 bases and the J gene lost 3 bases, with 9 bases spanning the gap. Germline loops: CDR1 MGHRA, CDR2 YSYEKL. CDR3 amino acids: CASSQAGYNQPQHF. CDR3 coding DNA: TGCGCCAGCAGCCAGGCAGGTTACAATCAGCCCCAGCATTTT.

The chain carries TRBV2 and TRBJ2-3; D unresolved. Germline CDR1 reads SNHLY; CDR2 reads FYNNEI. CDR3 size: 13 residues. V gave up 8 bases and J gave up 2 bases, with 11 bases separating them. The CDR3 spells CASWNSDTDTQYF. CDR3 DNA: TGTGCCAGCTGGAACTCCGACACAGATACGCAGTATTTT.

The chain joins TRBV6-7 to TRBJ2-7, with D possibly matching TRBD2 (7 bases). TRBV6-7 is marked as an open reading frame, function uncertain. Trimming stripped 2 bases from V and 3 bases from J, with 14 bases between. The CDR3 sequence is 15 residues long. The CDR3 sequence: CASSYRGGIVYEQYF. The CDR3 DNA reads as TGTGCCAGCAGTTACAGGGGGGGAATTGTCTACGAGCAGTACTTC.

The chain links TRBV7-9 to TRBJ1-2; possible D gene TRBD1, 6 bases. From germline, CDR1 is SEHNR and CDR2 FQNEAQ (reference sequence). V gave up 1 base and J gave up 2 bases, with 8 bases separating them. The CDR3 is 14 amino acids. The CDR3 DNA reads TGTGCCAGCAGCTTAGGGACAGCGAACTATGGCTACACCTTC. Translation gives CASSLGTANYGYTF.

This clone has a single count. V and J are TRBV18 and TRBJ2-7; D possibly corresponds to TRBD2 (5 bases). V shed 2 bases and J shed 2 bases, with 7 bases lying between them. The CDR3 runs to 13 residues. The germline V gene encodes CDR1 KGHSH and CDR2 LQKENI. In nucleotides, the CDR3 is TGTGCCAGCTCACCAGGACTGGCCTACGAGCAGTACTTC. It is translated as CASSPGLAYEQYF.

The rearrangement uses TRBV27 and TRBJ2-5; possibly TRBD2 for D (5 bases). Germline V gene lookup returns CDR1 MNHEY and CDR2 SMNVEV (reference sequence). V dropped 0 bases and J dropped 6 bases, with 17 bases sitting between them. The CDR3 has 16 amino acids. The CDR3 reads CASSLSLTTLGKTQYF. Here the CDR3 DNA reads TGTGCCAGCAGTTTATCGTTAACAACACTCGGGAAGACCCAGTACTTC.

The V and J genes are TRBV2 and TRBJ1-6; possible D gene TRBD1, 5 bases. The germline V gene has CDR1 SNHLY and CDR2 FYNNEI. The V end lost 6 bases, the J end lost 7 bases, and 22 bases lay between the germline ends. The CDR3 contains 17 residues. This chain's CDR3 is CASSLRQSRYANSPLHF. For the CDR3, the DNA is TGTGCCAGCAGCCTTAGACAGTCTCGATACGCCAATTCACCCCTCCACTTT. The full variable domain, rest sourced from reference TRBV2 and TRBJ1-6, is EPEVTQTPSHQVTQMGQEVILRCVPISNHLYFYWYRQILGQKVEFLVSFYNNEISEKSEIFDDQFSVERPDGSNFTLKIRSTKLEDSAMYFCASSLRQSRYANSPLHFGNGTRLTVT.

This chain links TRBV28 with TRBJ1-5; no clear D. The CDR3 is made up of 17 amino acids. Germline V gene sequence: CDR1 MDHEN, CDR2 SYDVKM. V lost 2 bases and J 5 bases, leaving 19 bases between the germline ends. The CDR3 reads CASSLGSSVIGDQPQHF. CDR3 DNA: TGTGCCAGCAGTTTAGGGTCGTCAGTGATAGGAGATCAGCCCCAGCATTTT.

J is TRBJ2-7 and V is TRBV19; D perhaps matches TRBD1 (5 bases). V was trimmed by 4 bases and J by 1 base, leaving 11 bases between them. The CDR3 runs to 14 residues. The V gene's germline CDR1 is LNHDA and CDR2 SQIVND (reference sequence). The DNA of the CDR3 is TGTGCCAGTAGTAGCCAGGGTGTGTCCTACGAGCAGTACTTC. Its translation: CASSSQGVSYEQYF.

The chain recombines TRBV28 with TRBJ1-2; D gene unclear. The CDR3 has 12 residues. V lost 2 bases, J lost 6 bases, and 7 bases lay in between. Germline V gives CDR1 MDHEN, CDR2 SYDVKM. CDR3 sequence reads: CASSLNPHGYTF. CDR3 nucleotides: TGTGCCAGCAGTTTAAATCCGCATGGCTACACCTTC.

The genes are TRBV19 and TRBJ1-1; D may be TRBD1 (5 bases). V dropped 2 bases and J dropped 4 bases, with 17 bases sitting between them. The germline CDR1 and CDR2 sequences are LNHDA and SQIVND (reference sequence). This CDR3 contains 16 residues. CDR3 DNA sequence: TGTGCCAGTAGTATAAACCGTTGGGGGTTTGTCACTGAAGCTTTCTTT. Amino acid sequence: CASSINRWGFVTEAFF.